The sequence of this T cell receptor beta chain was determined in a study of blood T cell repertoires in COVID-19. Across the study: Researchers got acute and convalescent COVID-19 samples from the United States, Italy and Spain. PBMCs, B-cell-depleted T cells, or T cells provided the cDNA or gDNA that made up the material.

TCRdb's copy holds only in-frame clones and misses some; the assay was immunoSEQ multiplex PCR. The sample lists 300,000 to 400,000 clones; 65% to 90% were seen once. The CDR3 is 15 residues long. Trimming took 4 bases from V and 0 from J; bases not matched to a gene: 5. Per germline, CDR1 WNHNN and CDR2 SYGVQD (reference sequence). The sequenced sample was peripheral blood. The chain is built from TRBV10-1 and TRBJ1-2; 7 nucleotides line up with TRBD1. The sequence came from a human donor in a cohort sampled during active COVID-19. DNA of the CDR3: TGCGCCAGCAGTGGAGGGACAGCTACTAACTATGGCTACACCTTC. Protein sequence: CASSGGTATNYGYTF.